The present T cell receptor beta chain was sequenced within a study (dated by TCRdb to 2015 to 2017). Broadly, across the study: Whether tumor-infiltrating Tregs in breast cancer are recruited from blood Tregs or converted in situ from other CD4+ T cell subsets was tested. The study at large found these results: The greatest overlap of tumor-infiltrating Treg TCR alpha and beta sequences was with tumor naive CD4+ T cells, followed next by blood naive CD4+ T cells. The TCR gene usage of tumor memory CD4+ T cells clustered together with blood and lymph node memory CD4+ cells and with lymph node naive CD4+ cells. The larger-cohort validation was restricted to a single TCR beta V-J rearrangement rather than whole repertoires.

Tregs were isolated as CD4+CD25+CD127-/low cells. Tregs, naive and memory CD4+ T cells from tumor, blood and ipsilateral draining lymph nodes of five breast cancer patients underwent full-length TCR alpha and beta sequencing. Tumor tissue and lymph nodes from ipsilateral axillary dissection were perfused with PBS, minced and digested with collagenase I and hyaluronidase. Sorted cell populations were confirmed by FACS to exceed 90% purity. To note about this clonotype: The antigen it recognizes is unknown. This may be a read error, as it is one base from a much larger clone.

Taken from the germline V gene, the CDR1 and CDR2 loops are SGHRS and YFSETQ. From the cysteine through the phenylalanine, the CDR3 covers 13 amino acids. Only the CDR3 part of the read is kept: 39 bases, read in frame from the first base. Full-length TCR variable regions were amplified by 5' RACE PCR with constant-region reverse primers, and semi-nested PCR with Nested Universal Primer A was subsequently performed. Using the ReliaPrep RNA Cell Miniprep System, total RNA was extracted, and the SMARTer RACE 5'/3' Kit was then used to reverse transcribe the RNA into 5'RACE-ready cDNA. An Illumina MiSeq was used to sequence the full-length TCR alpha and beta libraries, which had been barcoded with multiplex adaptors. In the paper's pipeline: For each of nine subset-tissue groups, sequencing data from the five patients were pooled, and the groups were then compared using unsupervised clustering of TCR gene usage. The Morisita-Horn index was used to calculate repertoire similarity, with shared sequences weighted according to their contribution to each repertoire. The public reads were reanalyzed by TCRdb: fastp trimming at Q25, MiXCR alignment, in-frame beta chains only. Here each entry gathers all rows of one CDR3 protein and keeps the most common genes and DNA. The V and J calls and clone size come from TCRdb's table, not from the authors' own analysis. Counted in this sample were fewer than 75,000 distinct CDR3 sequences; more than 25% of them appeared once. Roughly 2.2% of the sample rests with the top ten.

Sample: tumor-infiltrating Tregs sorted from the breast tumor. The receptor was derived from a female donor with breast cancer. This chain is built from TRBV5-1 and TRBJ1-2, with TRBD1 as a weak D call on 5 bases. The CDR3: CASAEGTNYGYTF. The DNA is as follows: TGCGCTAGCGCGGAGGGGACTAACTATGGCTACACCTTC.